This T cell receptor (beta chain) was captured in a study of PD-L1 blockade in urothelial cancer. TCRdb keeps only in-frame clones here, not all; method: immunoSEQ multiplex PCR. This table has tens of thousands of clones, over 75% appearing once. V lost 3 bases, J lost 3 bases, and 5 bases stayed unmatched. CDR3 size: 15 residues. CDR1 and CDR2 (germline): MGHDK, SYGVNS. Time point given: pretreatment peripheral blood. The receptor's source is a man aged 55 to 70 with urothelial cancer. The chain is built from TRBV25-1 and TRBJ2-3, with 8 bases matching TRBD2. The sequencing used PBMCs, collected around atezolizumab (anti-PD-L1) treatment. CDR3 loop: CASSDAGRATDTQYF. The CDR3 nucleotides read TGTGCCAGCAGTGATGCCGGGAGGGCGACAGATACGCAGTATTTT.